This T cell receptor beta chain comes out of a study of blood T cell repertoires in COVID-19 (dated by TCRdb to between 2020 and 2021). Concerning the study at large: Samples from collaborators originated in the United States, Italy and Spain and spanned both the acute and convalescent phases of COVID-19. The prospective study material was composed of cDNA or gDNA derived from T cells, B-cell-depleted T cells, or PBMCs. Subjects who had been exposed to COVID-19, were actively infected with it, or had recovered from it provided the deeply sampled blood TCRbeta repertoires that made up the dataset. The repertoires were made available in a free public database intended to serve as a resource for research on the immune response to SARS-CoV-2. The samples were drawn from two sources: the first 160 participants of the ongoing ImmuneRACE study, and fewer than 1,500 subjects contributed by 6 global collaborators. Nearly every sample came with metadata listing a de-identified subject ID, COVID-19 status, age in years and sex. Where HLA class I and class II types were available, the types were taken from metadata supplied by the sample provider, not from assay-based typing.

V loses 7 bases, J loses 0 bases, and the germline ends lie 25 bases apart. The CDR3 runs 18 amino acids, cysteine and phenylalanine included. Of the read, only the CDR3 DNA is kept; its 54 bases are in frame from base 1. The germline V gene (reference sequence) provides CDR1 LNHDA and CDR2 SQIVND. The paper's findings and limits, for the study overall: Clinical and demographic metadata were provided uncurated, with the amount varying by source and participant.

For this clone: The antigen this receptor binds is unknown. Base quality data are lacking; no much larger clone is found one base away.

Each collaborating institution followed its own protocols to collect whole blood in K2EDTA tubes. For TCRbeta analysis, collaborator samples were shipped as frozen whole blood, as isolated PBMCs, or as DNA extracted from either sample type. TCRbeta CDR3 regions were amplified from genomic DNA by means of the immunoSEQ Assay, a bias-controlled multiplex PCR. From the authors' description of their analysis: The number of nucleated cells in each sample was estimated from the amplification of reference gene primers within the assay. To quantify the absolute abundance of each unique TCRbeta CDR3 rearrangement, sequence reads were collapsed and filtered. For each sample, productive Simpson clonality was calculated by taking the square root of Simpson's diversity index across productive rearrangements. TCRdb stores this immuneACCESS table with in-frame sequences only. Part of the clones is absent; in the studies checked, under half of the shortfall reflects unresolved V genes, and no reason is known for the rest. That table gives V, J and clone size, and the DNA gave D and trimming. For this sample the table gives around 100,000 clones, of which 91% were detected only once. 1.8% of the sample goes to the ten largest clones.

The sample was peripheral blood. This TCR came from a human donor with active COVID-19. The donor label of this sample is uncertain. Recombination linked TRBV19 to TRBJ2-7, and the D gene may be TRBD2, 6 bases matching. The nucleotide sequence reads TGTGCCAGTATCTGCCCGCCCCGCAACAAGGAGGGCTCCTACGAGCAGTACTTC. This yields the protein CASICPPRNKEGSYEQYF. Beyond the CDR3, the reference TRBV19 and TRBJ2-7 genes provide the residues; the full variable domain reads: DGGITQSPKYLFRKEGQNVTLSCEQNLNHDAMYWYRQDPGQGLRLIYYSQIVNDFQKGDIAEGYSVSREKKESFPLTVTSAQKNPTAFYLCASICPPRNKEGSYEQYFGPGTRLTVT.